These 30 T cell receptor beta chains came from one sample sequenced in a study of blood T cell repertoires in COVID-19. TCRdb's table, derived via immunoSEQ multiplex PCR, lists solely in-frame clones and lacks some. In the table there are about 180,000 clones, 89% of which are singletons. Sequencing was performed on peripheral blood. All receptors derive from a young man who had recovered from COVID-19.

The gene calls are TRBV5-1 and TRBJ2-4; 7 bases line up with TRBD2. The V and J ends lost 3 bases and 3 bases, in that order; junction bases with no gene match: 3. Germline V gene lookup returns CDR1 SGHRS and CDR2 YFSETQ. This CDR3 comprises 14 residues. CDR3 loop: CASSSGGNKNIQYF. The CDR3 DNA follows: TGCGCCAGCAGCTCGGGAGGTAACAAAAACATTCAGTACTTC.

The chain couples TRBV15 to TRBJ1-3; no firm D call. This CDR3 contains 15 residues. V was cut by 1 base and J by 0 bases, with 7 bases left in between. From germline, CDR1 is LNHNV and CDR2 YYDKDF (reference sequence). CDR3 bases: TGTGCCACCAGCAGAGCCGGAGACTCTGGAAACACCATATATTTT. Amino acid sequence: CATSRAGDSGNTIYF.

The V gene is TRBV5-8, the J gene TRBJ1-1; TRBD1 is a possible D gene (6 bases). V was trimmed by 3 bases and J by 4 bases, leaving 10 bases between them. CDR1 is SGHTS, CDR2 YDEGEE, per germline. The CDR3 has 13 residues. CDR3 loop: CASSYEQGTEAFF. As DNA, the CDR3 is TGTGCCAGCAGCTATGAACAGGGCACTGAAGCTTTCTTT.

The DNA for the CDR3 is TGCGCCAGCAGCCAACGCGCGAGTCTCACCACGCAGTATTTT. Encoded protein: CASSQRASLTTQYF. J is TRBJ2-3 and V is TRBV4-3; no firm D call. The V gene lost 2 bases and the J gene lost 9 bases, with 15 bases spanning the gap. This CDR3 is 14 amino acids long. Germline CDR1 reads LGHNA; CDR2 reads YSLEER.

CDR3 DNA: TGTGCCAGCAGCTTTATAGGGGGCGAGCAGTACTTC. This codes for CASSFIGGEQYF. The rearrangement uses TRBV5-6 and TRBJ2-7, with a possible D match to TRBD1 (6 bases). Germline lookup yields CDR1 SGHDT and CDR2 YYEEEE. The CDR3 is 12 residues long. V dropped 2 bases and J dropped 6 bases, with 9 bases sitting between them.

The chain employs TRBV4-3 and TRBJ1-3; 7 positions match TRBD1. The CDR3 loop spans 15 amino acids. Per the germline V gene, CDR1 is LGHNA and CDR2 is YSLEER. The V segment lost 4 bases and the J segment 1 base; nucleotides outside the gene matches: 4. CDR3 DNA sequence: TGCGCCAGCAGCCCCGGGACAGTTTCTGGAAACACCATATATTTT. Protein product: CASSPGTVSGNTIYF.

V is TRBV19 and J is TRBJ1-5, with D unclear. Germline V lookup: CDR1 LNHDA, CDR2 SQIVND (reference sequence). V lost 7 bases, J lost 3 bases, and 19 bases lay in between. The CDR3 runs to 16 residues. The CDR3 DNA reads TGTGCCAGTACCTCTACCGTCCCGGGAAACAATCAGCCCCAGCATTTT. Protein: CASTSTVPGNNQPQHF. The full variable domain, with the rest looked up from reference TRBV19 and TRBJ1-5, is DGGITQSPKYLFRKEGQNVTLSCEQNLNHDAMYWYRQDPGQGLRLIYYSQIVNDFQKGDIAEGYSVSREKKESFPLTVTSAQKNPTAFYLCASTSTVPGNNQPQHFGDGTRLSIL.

This chain joins TRBV5-4 and TRBJ2-3; 11 bases match TRBD2. V lost 4 bases and J lost 4; bases outside the gene matches: 8. Germline V gene sequence: CDR1 SGHNT, CDR2 YYREEE (reference sequence). The CDR3 consists of 16 residues. CDR3 loop: CASSPLAGDRSDTQYF. Written as DNA, the CDR3 is TGTGCCAGCAGCCCACTAGCGGGAGACAGGTCAGATACGCAGTATTTT.

The genes are TRBV5-1 and TRBJ1-3; 9 nucleotides match TRBD1. The length of the CDR3 is 16 residues. Germline V gene lookup returns CDR1 SGHRS and CDR2 YFSETQ. The V gene end was trimmed by 0 bases and the J gene end by 1 base; junction bases not matched to a gene: 2. The CDR3 nucleotides are TGCGCCAGCAGCTTGGAGGGACAGGGATCTGGAAACACCATATATTTT. Its protein is CASSLEGQGSGNTIYF.

J is TRBJ2-5 and V is TRBV5-6; D perhaps matches TRBD1 (5 bases). Looked up from germline, CDR1 is SGHDT and CDR2 is YYEEEE. V was shortened by 1 base and J by 4 bases, with 11 bases between the two germline ends. The CDR3 sequence is 14 residues long. CDR3 loop: CASSLYRSVETQYF. DNA of the CDR3: TGTGCCAGCAGCTTGTACAGGTCCGTAGAGACCCAGTACTTC.

This clone has only one observation. The genes are TRBV12-3 or TRBV12-4 and TRBJ2-5, with no clear D. V lost 4 bases, J lost 2 bases, and 8 bases lay in between. The CDR3 is 13 residues long. CDR3 sequence: CASSSRGQETQYF. DNA for the CDR3: TGTGCCAGCAGTTCAAGAGGTCAAGAGACCCAGTACTTC.

This chain connects TRBV10-3 to TRBJ1-2; D unclear. The CDR3 runs 11 residues. V was pared by 8 bases and J by 8 bases, with 12 bases between. Germline CDR1 and CDR2: ENHRY and SYGVKD. The CDR3 bases are TGTGCCATCGGCGGGCAGGAGGGCTACACCTTC. The encoded protein is CAIGGQEGYTF.

This clone turned up a few times. The J gene is TRBJ2-1, the V gene TRBV19, with 12 nucleotides matching TRBD2. V lost 5 bases to trimming and J lost 7 bases; unmatched junction nucleotides: 6. This CDR3 comprises 15 residues. Germline CDR1 is LNHDA and CDR2 is SQIVND (reference sequence). The CDR3 DNA sequence: TGTGCCAGTAGTCCTCGGACTAGCGGGATGAATGAGCAGTTCTTC. Amino acids: CASSPRTSGMNEQFF.

V gene TRBV10-3 combines with J gene TRBJ1-2, with 7 bases matching TRBD1. V trimming: 3 bases; J trimming: 6 bases; junction bases outside the gene matches: 10. CDR3 length: 15 residues. From germline, CDR1 is ENHRY and CDR2 SYGVKD. In DNA form, the CDR3 reads TGTGCCATCAGTGACCGCCAGACAGGGTGGGATGGCTACACCTTC. Translating it yields CAISDRQTGWDGYTF.

As regards this clone: A read error may account for a junction end that differs from germline. V and J are TRBV13 and TRBJ2-7, with 7 bases aligning to TRBD2. The CDR3 sequence is 12 residues long. Germline V gene sequence: CDR1 PRHDT, CDR2 FYEKMQ (reference sequence). CDR3 region: CASSSGWQGLHF. CDR3 nucleotide sequence: TGTGCCAGCAGCTCCGGCTGGCAGGGACTACACTTC.

V usage is TRBV11-2 and J usage is TRBJ2-7; TRBD2 matches 10 bases. Germline V gene sequence: CDR1 SGHAT, CDR2 FQNNGV. J gave up 11 bases and V 5 bases, and 15 bases lay outside the gene matches. The CDR3 is 15 amino acids. The CDR3 reads CASSLGRTSGTSKYF. The CDR3 DNA sequence: TGTGCCAGCAGCCTAGGACGGACTAGCGGAACCTCAAAGTACTTC.

The chain uses TRBV18 and TRBJ2-1, with 9 bases matching TRBD2. The CDR3 has 14 amino acids. Trimming removed 3 bases from V and 8 bases from J; junction bases left unmatched: 5. The germline gives CDR1 KGHSH, CDR2 LQKENI. The CDR3 here is CASSPGSGSDEQFF. The CDR3, as DNA: TGTGCCAGCTCACCCGGTAGCGGGAGCGATGAGCAGTTCTTC.

This clone appeared a single time. The chain uses TRBV5-1 and TRBJ2-3; 8 bases fit TRBD2. CDR1 SGHRS and CDR2 YFSETQ come from the germline V gene. CDR3 size: 17 residues. Trimming removed 3 bases from V and 4 bases from J; junction bases left unmatched: 13. The CDR3 here is CASSWGVPAGAADTQYF. CDR3 coding DNA: TGCGCCAGCAGCTGGGGGGTGCCAGCGGGAGCTGCAGATACGCAGTATTTT.

This clone was seen a single time. J is TRBJ1-1 and V is TRBV4-1, with TRBD1 identical over 8 bases. This CDR3 spans 15 amino acids. From germline, CDR1 is MGHRA and CDR2 YSYEKL. V shed 2 bases, J shed 5 bases, and the junction held 7 bases outside the gene matches. As DNA, the CDR3 is TGCGCCAGCAGCCAAAAAGGACAGGGAGGGACTGAAGCTTTCTTT. Residues: CASSQKGQGGTEAFF.

The chain links TRBV9 to TRBJ2-5; the D gene is possibly TRBD2 (6 bases). The germline V and J ends were trimmed by 0 bases and 0 bases, with 9 bases remaining between them. The CDR3 runs 15 residues. Germline assignment: CDR1 SGDLS and CDR2 YYNGEE. CDR3 in DNA: TGTGCCAGCAGCGTAGGTGGCGGGAACCAAGAGACCCAGTACTTC. It translates to CASSVGGGNQETQYF.

Note on this clone: The same CDR3 can be traced to other DNA sequences in this sample. This chain joins TRBV5-1 and TRBJ1-2; 7 nucleotides agree with TRBD1. The germline gives CDR1 SGHRS, CDR2 YFSETQ. CDR3 length equals 12 residues. After removal of 3 bases from V and 5 bases from J, the junction contained 1 base not matched to a gene. The CDR3 spells CASSSQGYGYTF. As DNA, the CDR3 is TGCGCCAGCAGCTCACAGGGGTATGGCTACACCTTC.

This chain uses TRBV4-3 with TRBJ1-4, with unresolved D. Germline V CDR1 and CDR2: LGHNA, YSLEER. V dropped 4 bases and J dropped 8 bases, with 14 bases sitting between them. The CDR3 runs to 14 residues. The CDR3 coding sequence is TGCGCCAGCAGCCCCAAGGCGAACGGGGAAAAACTGTTTTTT. Its translation is CASSPKANGEKLFF.

This chain joins TRBV5-1 and TRBJ2-7; TRBD2 matches at 7 bases. The length of the CDR3 is 15 residues. The V segment lost 4 bases and the J segment 5 bases; nucleotides outside the gene matches: 12. Germline V gene sequence: CDR1 SGHRS, CDR2 YFSETQ. The CDR3 bases are TGCGCCAGCAGCCCTCCCTCCGGGACTAACGACGAGCAGTACTTC. Its translation is CASSPPSGTNDEQYF.

The V and J genes are TRBV7-8 and TRBJ2-7; 7 nucleotides match TRBD1. The V and J ends lost 5 bases and 2 bases, in that order; junction bases with no gene match: 9. The germline V gene encodes CDR1 SGHVS and CDR2 FQNEAQ. CDR3 size: 15 residues. CDR3 nucleotides: TGTGCCAGCAGCCGGACAGGCCAGCCCCCCTACGAGCAGTACTTC. Protein sequence: CASSRTGQPPYEQYF.

The chain carries TRBV2 and TRBJ1-2; TRBD1 aligns across 7 bases. CDR3 length equals 14 residues. V trimming: 7 bases; J trimming: 1 base; junction bases outside the gene matches: 6. In germline, CDR1 is SNHLY, CDR2 FYNNEI. Written as DNA, the CDR3 is TGTGCCAGCAAGCCGGGACAGCTTAACTATGGCTACACCTTC. Its protein is CASKPGQLNYGYTF.

The chain joins TRBV6-1 to TRBJ2-6; D is unclear. Germline CDR1 MNHNS, CDR2 SASEGT. CDR3 size: 18 residues. V lost 2 bases and J lost 0, with 14 bases in between. The CDR3 sequence: CASSERGIGFSGANVLTF. For the CDR3, the DNA is TGTGCCAGCAGTGAAAGAGGCATCGGATTCTCTGGGGCCAACGTCCTGACTTTC.

This chain connects TRBV28 to TRBJ1-2, with a possible D match to TRBD1 (6 bases). Germline values: CDR1 MDHEN, CDR2 SYDVKM. CDR3 size: 13 residues. With 5 bases removed from V and 4 bases from J, the gap between germline ends came to 11 bases. CDR3 bases: TGTGCCAGCAGTCAGGGGAACCGCTATGGCTACACCTTC. Amino acids: CASSQGNRYGYTF.

The V gene is TRBV18, the J gene TRBJ1-5; a weak D match, TRBD1 (5 bases). The V end lost 3 bases, the J end lost 5 bases, and 8 bases lay between the germline ends. CDR1 and CDR2 (germline): KGHSH, LQKENI. CDR3 length: 13 residues. In DNA form, the CDR3 reads TGTGCCAGCTCACCGACAGACCATCAGCCCCAGCATTTT. Encoded protein: CASSPTDHQPQHF.

The chain recombines TRBV6-5 with TRBJ1-2, with 9 bases that match TRBD1. The CDR3 totals 14 residues. V gave up 4 bases and J gave up 8 bases; unmatched junction bases: 8. CDR1 MNHEY and CDR2 SVGAGI come from the germline V gene. CDR3 loop: CASSSAGTGNGYTF. CDR3 in DNA: TGTGCCAGCAGTTCCGCCGGGACAGGGAACGGCTACACCTTC.

The rearrangement uses TRBV7-9 and TRBJ1-2, with D maybe TRBD1 (6 bases). V dropped 3 bases and J dropped 7 bases, with 12 bases sitting between them. Germline V gives CDR1 SEHNR, CDR2 FQNEAQ (reference sequence). This CDR3 is built from 13 residues. CDR3 nucleotides: TGTGCCAGCAGCTTCTCCAGGGGTGTTGGCTACACCTTC. Protein sequence: CASSFSRGVGYTF.